A single sample gave rise to the 8 T cell receptor beta chains below, sequenced in a study of tumor-infiltrating lymphocytes in primary liver carcinoma. Unsorted whole blood yielded the blood RNA, and germline DNA was also extracted. Total RNA amounting to 500 ng was the source from which TCR beta cDNA was made with a constant-region primer. A slightly modified ARM-PCR protocol with three nested multiplex PCR rounds produced these TCR beta libraries. The first two PCR rounds used TRBV1-TRBV30 primers with a Cbeta primer, nine to eleven cycles each. TCRdb recomputed calls from the multiplex PCR reads with MiXCR, one row per CDR3 protein. The sample holds fewer than 350,000 distinct CDR3 sequences, 65% seen once. Sequencing was carried out using peripheral blood. These receptors all stem from a man aged 35 to 55 with primary liver carcinoma and hepatitis B virus infection.

Comments on this clonotype: Germline is not matched at one junction end, which may reflect a read error. The chain links TRBV11-2 to TRBJ2-5; D is possibly TRBD1 (5 bases). The CDR3 spans 13 residues. The germline V gene has CDR1 SGHAT and CDR2 FQNNGV. CDR3 sequence reads: CTSSPQGKETQYF. CDR3 nucleotides: TGTACCAGCAGCCCTCAGGGAAAAGAGACCCAGTACTTC.

For this clonotype: A much larger clone lies one base from this, so it may be a read error. V is TRBV10-3 and J is TRBJ2-7, with D perhaps being TRBD1 or TRBD2 (6 bases each). This CDR3 comprises 16 residues. V gave up 0 bases and J gave up 8 bases, with 20 bases separating them. The germline gives CDR1 ENHRY, CDR2 SYGVKD. The CDR3 coding sequence is TGTGCCATCAGTGAGTCGATTGGGGGGCGCGTATACAAGCAGTACTTC. It yields the protein CAISESIGGRVYKQYF.

This clonotype was seen a single time. A clone one base away is much larger, so this may be a read error. The missing conserved phenylalanine or tryptophan at the end of this CDR3 makes a read error likely. The V call is TRBV6-5, the J call TRBJ2-7; D gene unclear. Looked up from germline, CDR1 is MNHEY and CDR2 is SVGAGI. The V end lost 2 bases, the J end lost 5 bases, and 10 bases lay between the germline ends. The CDR3 contains 13 residues. CDR3 coding DNA: TGTGCCAGCAGTTACGATGCCCTCGACGAGCAGTACCTC. It encodes CASSYDALDEQYL.

Of note for this clonotype: The missing conserved phenylalanine or tryptophan at the end of this CDR3 makes a read error likely. The CDR3 bases are TGTGCCAGTAGCTTAGAAGCGGGAGACTACGAGCAGTACCTC. Translation gives CASSLEAGDYEQYL. This chain links TRBV11-2 with TRBJ2-7; TRBD2 aligns across 8 bases. Looked up from germline, CDR1 is SGHAT and CDR2 is FQNNGV. The CDR3 runs 14 residues.

As concerns this clonotype: At one end the junction does not follow the germline gene, possibly because of a read error. The CDR3 is CASRLDVGRVNEQFF. The CDR3 coding sequence is TGTGCAAGCAGGTTAGACGTGGGACGGGTGAATGAGCAGTTCTTC. The rearrangement uses TRBV11-2 and TRBJ2-1, with D possibly called TRBD1 or TRBD2 (5 bases each). CDR3 length: 15 residues. The V gene's germline CDR1 is SGHAT and CDR2 FQNNGV.

Notes on this clonotype: This clone may be a read error of a much larger clone one base away. The V call is TRBV10-3, the J call TRBJ2-7, with D possibly TRBD2 on 6 matching bases. CDR1 and CDR2 from the germline V gene are ENHRY and SYGVKD. The CDR3 runs to 15 residues. V lost 1 base and J lost 3, with 13 bases in between. The CDR3 reads CAISEFSAGCYEQYF. In nucleotides, the CDR3 is TGTGCCATCAGTGAGTTTTCCGCGGGGTGCTACGAGCAGTACTTC.

This chain links TRBV24-1 with TRBJ2-7; 8 bases map to TRBD1. Trimming cost V 5 bases and J 1 base; bases outside gene matches: 9. Per germline, CDR1 KGHDR and CDR2 SFDVKD. This CDR3 contains 16 residues. This CDR3 is CATSAPDRAGSYEQYF. The CDR3 bases are TGTGCCACCAGTGCCCCGGACAGGGCGGGTTCCTACGAGCAGTACTTC.

The chain links TRBV18 to TRBJ2-1; 10 bases agree with TRBD1. The CDR3 has 12 residues. With V trimmed by 1 base and J by 14 bases, 2 bases remained unmatched. Germline V gene data show CDR1 as KGHSH and CDR2 as LQKENI. CDR3 coding DNA: TGTGCCAGCTCACCACGGGACAGGGGAGAGTTCTTC. Translation: CASSPRDRGEFF.